This T cell receptor beta chain stems from a study of blood T cell repertoires in COVID-19. Study-wide context: Samples came from the United States, Italy and Spain, spanning acute and convalescent COVID-19. PBMCs, B-cell-depleted T cells, or T cells provided the cDNA or gDNA that made up the material.

Original processing notes: Estimation of nucleated cell counts relied on the amplification of reference gene primers. Assay: immunoSEQ multiplex PCR; the TCRdb copy retains only in-frame clones and omits some. Clone size and V and J calls were adopted from that table, with D and trimming inferred from the DNA. The sample has roughly 80,000 clones, about 80% seen once; the top ten hold approximately 10%. The sequencing input was peripheral blood. This receptor was taken from a human donor in a cohort sampled during active COVID-19.

CDR3 bases: TGTGCCAGTAGTATAAGGGAGCCCGGGAATACGCAGTATTTT. Protein product: CASSIREPGNTQYF. This rearrangement joins TRBV19 to TRBJ2-3, with TRBD2 as a possible D gene (5 bases). This CDR3 has 14 residues. V lost 2 bases to trimming and J lost 7 bases, with 13 bases between them. Germline V gene data show CDR1 as LNHDA and CDR2 as SQIVND (reference sequence).